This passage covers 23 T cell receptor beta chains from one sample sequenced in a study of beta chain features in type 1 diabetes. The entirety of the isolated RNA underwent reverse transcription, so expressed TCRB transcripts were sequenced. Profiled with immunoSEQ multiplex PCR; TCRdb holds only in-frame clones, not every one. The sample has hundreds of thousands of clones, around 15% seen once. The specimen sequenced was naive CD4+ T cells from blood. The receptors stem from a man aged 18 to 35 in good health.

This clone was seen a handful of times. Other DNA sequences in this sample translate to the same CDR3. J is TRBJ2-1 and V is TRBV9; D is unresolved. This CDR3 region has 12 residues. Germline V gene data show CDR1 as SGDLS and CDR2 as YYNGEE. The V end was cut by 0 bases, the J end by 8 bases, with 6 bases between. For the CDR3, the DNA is TGTGCCAGCAGCGTAGCGGGCTATGAGCAGTTCTTC. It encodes CASSVAGYEQFF. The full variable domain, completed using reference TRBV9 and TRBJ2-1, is DSGVTQTPKHLITATGQRVTLRCSPRSGDLSVYWYQQSLDQGLQFLIQYYNGEERAKGNILERFSAQQFPDLHSELNLSSLELGDSALYFCASSVAGYEQFFGPGTRLTVL.

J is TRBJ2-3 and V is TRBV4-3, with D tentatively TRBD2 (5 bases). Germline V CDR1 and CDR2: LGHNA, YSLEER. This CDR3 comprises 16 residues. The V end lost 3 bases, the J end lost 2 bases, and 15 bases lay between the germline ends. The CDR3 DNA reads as TGCGCCAGCAGCCAGTACCGGGATCCAGACACAGATACGCAGTATTTT. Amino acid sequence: CASSQYRDPDTDTQYF.

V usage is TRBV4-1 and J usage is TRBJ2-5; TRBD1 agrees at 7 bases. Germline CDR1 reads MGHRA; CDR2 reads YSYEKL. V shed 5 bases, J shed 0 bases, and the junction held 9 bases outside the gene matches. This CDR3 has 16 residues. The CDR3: CASSGRDSLYQETQYF. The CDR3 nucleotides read TGCGCCAGCAGCGGAAGGGACAGCCTGTACCAAGAGACCCAGTACTTC.

The CDR3 DNA is TGTGCCAGCCTGCGGGTCCTGGGTGAGACCCAGTACTTC. Encoded protein: CASLRVLGETQYF. The chain joins TRBV6-1 to TRBJ2-5; possibly TRBD2 for D (5 bases). Germline values: CDR1 MNHNS, CDR2 SASEGT. The CDR3 length is 13 residues. V was cut by 8 bases and J by 5 bases, with 15 bases left in between.

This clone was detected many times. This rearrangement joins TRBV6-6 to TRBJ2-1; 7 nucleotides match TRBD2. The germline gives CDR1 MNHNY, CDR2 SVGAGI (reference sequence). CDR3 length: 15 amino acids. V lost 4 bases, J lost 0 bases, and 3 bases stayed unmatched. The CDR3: CASSSSGSSYNEQFF. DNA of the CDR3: TGTGCCAGCAGTTCTAGCGGAAGCTCCTACAATGAGCAGTTCTTC.

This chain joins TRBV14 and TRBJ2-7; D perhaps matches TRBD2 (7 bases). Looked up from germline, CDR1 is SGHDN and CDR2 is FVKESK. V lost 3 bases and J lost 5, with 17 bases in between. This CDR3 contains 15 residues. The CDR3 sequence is CASSQWGGRGHEQYF. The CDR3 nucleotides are TGTGCCAGCAGCCAGTGGGGGGGCAGGGGCCACGAGCAGTACTTC.

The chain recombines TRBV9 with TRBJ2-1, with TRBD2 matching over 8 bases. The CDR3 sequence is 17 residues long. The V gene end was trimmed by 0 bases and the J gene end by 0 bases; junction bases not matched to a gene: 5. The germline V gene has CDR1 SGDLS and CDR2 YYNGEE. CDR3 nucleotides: TGTGCCAGCAGCGTAGAGCGGGGGTATAACTCCTACAATGAGCAGTTCTTC. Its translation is CASSVERGYNSYNEQFF.

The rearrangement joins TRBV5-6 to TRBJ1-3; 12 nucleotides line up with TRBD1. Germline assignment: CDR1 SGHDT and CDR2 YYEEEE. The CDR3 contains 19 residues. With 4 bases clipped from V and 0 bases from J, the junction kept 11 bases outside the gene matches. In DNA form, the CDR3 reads TGTGCCAGCAGCGCGGGGACAGGGGGCAAGTTTTACTCTGGAAACACCATATATTTT. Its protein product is CASSAGTGGKFYSGNTIYF.

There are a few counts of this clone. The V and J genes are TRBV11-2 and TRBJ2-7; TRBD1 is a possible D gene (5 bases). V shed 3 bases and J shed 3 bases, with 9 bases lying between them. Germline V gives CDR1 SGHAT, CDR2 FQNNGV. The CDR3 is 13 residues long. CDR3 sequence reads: CASSFRQGYEQYF. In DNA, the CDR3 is TGTGCCAGCAGCTTCCGCCAGGGCTACGAGCAGTACTTC.

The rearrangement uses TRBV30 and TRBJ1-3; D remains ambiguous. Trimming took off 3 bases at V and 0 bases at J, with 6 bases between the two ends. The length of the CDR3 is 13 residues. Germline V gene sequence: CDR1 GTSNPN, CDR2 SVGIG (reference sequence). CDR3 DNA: TGTGCCTGGAGGACCGACTCTGGAAACACCATATATTTT. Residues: CAWRTDSGNTIYF.

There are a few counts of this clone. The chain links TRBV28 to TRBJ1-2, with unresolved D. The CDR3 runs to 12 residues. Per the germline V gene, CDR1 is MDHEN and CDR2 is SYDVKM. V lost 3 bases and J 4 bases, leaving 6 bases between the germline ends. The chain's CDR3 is CASSFEIYGYTF. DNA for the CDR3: TGTGCCAGCAGTTTCGAAATCTATGGCTACACCTTC.

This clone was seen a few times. CDR3 protein: CAWSVGASPSYEQYF. CDR3 coding DNA: TGTGCCTGGAGCGTAGGGGCGTCCCCCTCCTACGAGCAGTACTTC. The gene calls are TRBV30 and TRBJ2-7; D perhaps matches TRBD1 (5 bases). Germline-derived CDR1 and CDR2 are GTSNPN and SVGIG (reference sequence). Trimming removed 3 bases at V and 0 bases at J, with 15 bases between. The CDR3 has 15 amino acids.

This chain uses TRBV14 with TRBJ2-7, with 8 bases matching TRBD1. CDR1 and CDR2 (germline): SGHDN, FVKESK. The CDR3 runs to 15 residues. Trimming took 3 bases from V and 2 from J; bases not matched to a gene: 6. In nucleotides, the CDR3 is TGTGCCAGCAGCCACAGAGGACAGGGTCCCTACGAGCAGTACTTC. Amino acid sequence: CASSHRGQGPYEQYF.

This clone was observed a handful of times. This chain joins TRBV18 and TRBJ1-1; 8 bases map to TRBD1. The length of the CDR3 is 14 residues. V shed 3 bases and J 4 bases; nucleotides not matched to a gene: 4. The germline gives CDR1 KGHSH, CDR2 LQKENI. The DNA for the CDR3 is TGTGCCAGCTCACCGATCACAGGGGGCACTGAAGCTTTCTTT. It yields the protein CASSPITGGTEAFF.

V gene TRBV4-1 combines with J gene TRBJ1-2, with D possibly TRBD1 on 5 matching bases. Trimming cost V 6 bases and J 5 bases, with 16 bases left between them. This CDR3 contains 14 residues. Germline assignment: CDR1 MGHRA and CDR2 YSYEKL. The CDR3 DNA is TGCGCCAGCAGAGGAGAAGGGGCGCGGTATGGCTACACCTTC. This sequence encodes CASRGEGARYGYTF.

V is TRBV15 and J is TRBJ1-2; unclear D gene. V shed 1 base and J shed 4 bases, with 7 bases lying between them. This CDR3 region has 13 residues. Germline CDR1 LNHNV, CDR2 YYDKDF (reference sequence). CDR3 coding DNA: TGTGCCACCAGCAGAGGCCTACTCTATGGCTACACCTTC. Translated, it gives CATSRGLLYGYTF.

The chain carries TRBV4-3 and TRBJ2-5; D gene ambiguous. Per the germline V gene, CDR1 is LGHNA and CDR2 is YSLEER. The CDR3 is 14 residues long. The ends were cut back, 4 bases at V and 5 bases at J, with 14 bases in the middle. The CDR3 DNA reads TGCGCCAGCAGCCCCAAGGCAGAAGGGGAGACCCAGTACTTC. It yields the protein CASSPKAEGETQYF.

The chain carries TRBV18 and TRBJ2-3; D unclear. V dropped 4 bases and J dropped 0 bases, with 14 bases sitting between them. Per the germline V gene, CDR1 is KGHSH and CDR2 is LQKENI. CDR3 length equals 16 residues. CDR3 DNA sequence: TGTGCCAGCTCACTGGGTCTTGCGGCCAGCACAGATACGCAGTATTTT. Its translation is CASSLGLAASTDTQYF.

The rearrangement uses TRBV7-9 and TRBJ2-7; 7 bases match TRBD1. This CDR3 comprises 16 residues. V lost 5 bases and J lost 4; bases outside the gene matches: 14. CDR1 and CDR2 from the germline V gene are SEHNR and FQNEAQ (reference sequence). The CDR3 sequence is CASSPRAPGQQYEQYF. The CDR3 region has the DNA TGTGCCAGCAGCCCAAGGGCTCCGGGACAGCAGTACGAGCAGTACTTC.

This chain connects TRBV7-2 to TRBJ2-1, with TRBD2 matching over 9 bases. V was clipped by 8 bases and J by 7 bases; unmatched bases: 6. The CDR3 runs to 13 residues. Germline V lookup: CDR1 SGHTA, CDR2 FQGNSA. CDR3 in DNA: TGTGCCAGCCCTCTGGCGGGGGGGAATGAGCAGTTCTTC. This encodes CASPLAGGNEQFF.

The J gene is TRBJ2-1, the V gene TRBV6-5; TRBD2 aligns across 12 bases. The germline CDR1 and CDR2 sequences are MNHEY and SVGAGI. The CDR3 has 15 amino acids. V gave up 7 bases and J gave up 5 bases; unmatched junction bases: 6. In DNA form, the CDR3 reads TGTGCCAGCACCGGTCTAGCGGGAGGGGACAATGAGCAGTTCTTC. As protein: CASTGLAGGDNEQFF.

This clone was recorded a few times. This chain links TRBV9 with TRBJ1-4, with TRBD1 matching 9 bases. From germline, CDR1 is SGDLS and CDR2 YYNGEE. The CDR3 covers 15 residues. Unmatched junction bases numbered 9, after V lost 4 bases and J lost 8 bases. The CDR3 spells CASSSQGAPREKLFF. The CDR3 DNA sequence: TGTGCCAGCAGCTCACAGGGGGCCCCCCGGGAAAAACTGTTTTTT. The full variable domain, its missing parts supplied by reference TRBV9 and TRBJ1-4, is DSGVTQTPKHLITATGQRVTLRCSPRSGDLSVYWYQQSLDQGLQFLIQYYNGEERAKGNILERFSAQQFPDLHSELNLSSLELGDSALYFCASSSQGAPREKLFFGSGTQLSVL.

The CDR3 here is CAWSVVRETGGVGYTF. The DNA of the CDR3 is TGTGCCTGGAGTGTAGTTCGAGAAACAGGGGGCGTCGGCTACACCTTC. V and J are TRBV30 and TRBJ1-2; 9 bases fit TRBD1. The trim removed 0 bases at V and 8 bases at J, leaving 13 bases unmatched. The CDR3 covers 16 residues. Per germline, CDR1 GTSNPN and CDR2 SVGIG (reference sequence).